Below, 29 T cell receptor beta chains from the same sample are listed, as sequenced in a study of cytomegalovirus exposure and HLA in healthy donors. Clones were sequenced by immunoSEQ multiplex PCR, and TCRdb holds only the in-frame ones, with some missing. The top ten clones hold 0.8% to 0.85% of a sample with about 360,000 clones, 75% to 90% of them seen once. The source material was PBMCs. The origin of the receptors is a young woman in good health and CMV-seronegative.

The CDR3 sequence: CASSGGALNYGYTF. CDR3 DNA sequence: TGTGCCAGCAGTGGAGGAGCCCTCAACTATGGCTACACCTTC. The chain employs TRBV27 and TRBJ1-2; D is ambiguous. Germline assignment: CDR1 MNHEY and CDR2 SMNVEV (reference sequence). V shed 5 bases and J shed 2 bases, with 12 bases lying between them. The CDR3 length is 14 residues.

The J gene is TRBJ2-7, the V gene TRBV19; 9 bases are shared with TRBD2. After removal of 5 bases from V and 2 bases from J, the junction contained 7 bases not matched to a gene. CDR3 length: 15 residues. Germline V gives CDR1 LNHDA, CDR2 SQIVND (reference sequence). The CDR3 DNA is TGTGCCAGTAGTGCCCTGACTAGCGGAGCCTACGAGCAGTACTTC. Amino acid sequence: CASSALTSGAYEQYF.

The rearrangement joins TRBV9 to TRBJ2-1, with a possible D match to TRBD1 (5 bases). CDR1 is SGDLS and CDR2 is YYNGEE in the germline V gene. Trimming took off 3 bases at V and 0 bases at J, with 10 bases between the two ends. The CDR3 is 15 residues long. CDR3 amino acids: CASSEEQGSYNEQFF. CDR3 bases: TGTGCCAGCAGCGAGGAGCAGGGCTCCTACAATGAGCAGTTCTTC. Looking up the rest from reference TRBV9 and TRBJ2-1 gives the full variable domain: DSGVTQTPKHLITATGQRVTLRCSPRSGDLSVYWYQQSLDQGLQFLIQYYNGEERAKGNILERFSAQQFPDLHSELNLSSLELGDSALYFCASSEEQGSYNEQFFGPGTRLTVL.

The V and J genes are TRBV7-9 and TRBJ2-7; no clear D gene. The germline V gene has CDR1 SEHNR and CDR2 FQNEAQ (reference sequence). The CDR3 extends over 11 amino acids. V gave up 8 bases and J gave up 6 bases, with 11 bases separating them. CDR3 region: CASGTHPEQYF. The CDR3 DNA reads TGTGCCAGCGGCACCCATCCCGAGCAGTACTTC.

The chain is built from TRBV6-1 and TRBJ2-1, with 9 bases matching TRBD2. The CDR3 covers 16 residues. Germline V CDR1 and CDR2: MNHNS, SASEGT. V shed 0 bases, J shed 4 bases, and the junction held 4 bases outside the gene matches. The CDR3 nucleotides read TGTGCCAGCAGTGAAGCACTAGCGGGCTTTTACAATGAGCAGTTCTTC. Translating it yields CASSEALAGFYNEQFF.

The chain employs TRBV7-3 and TRBJ2-2, with D possibly TRBD2 on 5 matching bases. The V gene lost 4 bases and the J gene lost 0 bases, with 9 bases spanning the gap. Germline lookup yields CDR1 SGHTA and CDR2 FQGTGA. The CDR3 length is 15 residues. The DNA for the CDR3 is TGTGCCAGCAGCTCGCACGGGGCGAACACCGGGGAGCTGTTTTTT. Its protein is CASSSHGANTGELFF.

As DNA, the CDR3 is TGCAGCGTTGAAAGTAGCGGGAGAAGGAATGAGCAGTTCTTC. This sequence encodes CSVESSGRRNEQFF. V and J are TRBV29-1 and TRBJ2-1; TRBD2 matches at 9 bases. The CDR3 is 14 amino acids. J was trimmed by 7 bases and V by 2 bases; bases with no gene match: 6. Looked up from germline, CDR1 is SQVTM and CDR2 is ANQGSEA.

V is TRBV27 and J is TRBJ2-3; 8 nucleotides match TRBD2. This CDR3 has 15 amino acids. Germline V gene data show CDR1 as MNHEY and CDR2 as SMNVEV (reference sequence). V shed 6 bases, J shed 2 bases, and the junction held 7 bases outside the gene matches. The CDR3, as DNA: TGTGCCAGCAGACCCCGGGGGGGAAACACAGATACGCAGTATTTT. Encoded protein: CASRPRGGNTDTQYF.

This clone was seen only once. This chain connects TRBV6-1 to TRBJ1-1; D perhaps matches TRBD1 (6 bases). The CDR3 totals 12 residues. Deletions cut 10 bases from V and 2 bases from J, with 11 bases between. Germline CDR1 is MNHNS and CDR2 is SASEGT. The CDR3 nucleotides are TGTGCCACACGGACAGCAAACACTGAAGCTTTCTTT. It encodes CATRTANTEAFF.

The J gene is TRBJ2-1, the V gene TRBV5-4; 13 nucleotides match TRBD2. This CDR3 contains 17 residues. The junction had 4 bases not matched to a gene; V was cut back by 0 bases and J by 4 bases. Looked up from germline, CDR1 is SGHNT and CDR2 is YYREEE (reference sequence). CDR3 DNA sequence: TGTGCCAGCAGCTTGGTAACACTAGCGGGGGGGTACAATGAGCAGTTCTTC. Translation: CASSLVTLAGGYNEQFF.

J is TRBJ2-7 and V is TRBV18; 10 nucleotides line up with TRBD1. The germline gives CDR1 KGHSH, CDR2 LQKENI. The CDR3 runs to 16 residues. J lost 6 bases, V lost 0 bases, and 8 bases had no gene match. The CDR3 loop reads CASSPPWGTGASEQYF. CDR3 DNA: TGTGCCAGCTCACCACCGTGGGGGACAGGGGCCAGCGAGCAGTACTTC. The variable domain in full, completed from reference TRBV18 and TRBJ2-7, reads NAGVMQNPRHLVRRRGQEARLRCSPMKGHSHVYWYRQLPEEGLKFMVYLQKENIIDESGMPKERFSAEFPKEGPSILRIQQVVRGDSAAYFCASSPPWGTGASEQYFGPGTRLTVT.

The chain recombines TRBV2 with TRBJ1-5; perhaps TRBD1 as D (6 bases). The CDR3 sequence is 13 residues long. Deletions cut 5 bases from V and 5 bases from J, with 10 bases between. Germline V gives CDR1 SNHLY, CDR2 FYNNEI. The CDR3 DNA reads TGTGCCAGCAGTAGGGACATTGATCAGCCCCAGCATTTT. It is translated as CASSRDIDQPQHF.

This chain connects TRBV1 to TRBJ1-3; the D segment call TRBD1 is taken from the table without a DNA check. TRBV1 is designated a pseudogene. The CDR3 contains 14 residues. The CDR3 sequence: CTSSQGQSGNTIYF. CDR3 nucleotide sequence: TGCACCAGCAGCCAAGGACAGTCTGGAAACACCATATATTTT.

This chain uses TRBV7-2 with TRBJ2-3; D possibly corresponds to TRBD2 (6 bases). This CDR3 has 18 residues. CDR1 and CDR2 from the germline V gene are SGHTA and FQGNSA. V dropped 1 base and J dropped 2 bases, with 19 bases sitting between them. The CDR3 DNA reads TGTGCCAGCAGCTTAGGAGGTGGTCGGGACTGGTTCACAGATACGCAGTATTTT. It specifies CASSLGGGRDWFTDTQYF.

As DNA, the CDR3 is TGTGCCAGCAGCGTCCAGCGGGAGGGCCACGAGCAGTACTTC. Translating gives CASSVQREGHEQYF. The chain recombines TRBV7-2 with TRBJ2-7; TRBD2 aligns across 10 bases. Germline loops: CDR1 SGHTA, CDR2 FQGNSA. V lost 5 bases and J lost 5; bases outside the gene matches: 6. The CDR3 contains 14 residues.

V is TRBV15 and J is TRBJ2-1; TRBD2 is a possible D gene (6 bases). Looked up from germline, CDR1 is LNHNV and CDR2 is YYDKDF (reference sequence). CDR3 length equals 14 residues. The V and J ends lost 4 bases and 1 base respectively, with 8 bases between them. CDR3 in DNA: TGTGCCACCAGCATGCGGGAATCCTACAATGAGCAGTTCTTC. As protein: CATSMRESYNEQFF.

The rearrangement joins TRBV28 to TRBJ2-1; 10 bases align to TRBD1. The germline V gene encodes CDR1 MDHEN and CDR2 SYDVKM. This CDR3 has 16 amino acids. Losses at the gene ends were 8 bases for V and 4 bases for J; bases not matched to a gene: 11. This chain's CDR3 is CASLDGQGVAYNEQFF. CDR3 coding DNA: TGTGCCAGCTTGGACGGACAGGGGGTTGCTTACAATGAGCAGTTCTTC.

The chain couples TRBV28 to TRBJ2-1, with 9 bases identical to TRBD1. Germline values: CDR1 MDHEN, CDR2 SYDVKM. The CDR3 extends over 16 amino acids. V shed 6 bases and J 2 bases; nucleotides not matched to a gene: 8. CDR3: CASSRTGTGTYNEQFF. CDR3 nucleotides: TGTGCCAGCAGCCGAACCGGGACAGGGACCTACAATGAGCAGTTCTTC.

This chain joins TRBV5-6 and TRBJ2-5, with a tentative D call TRBD1 (5 bases). Germline lookup yields CDR1 SGHDT and CDR2 YYEEEE. This CDR3 region has 16 residues. Trimming removed 4 bases at V and 2 bases at J, with 18 bases between. The CDR3 loop reads CASSDQLTETQETQYF. The CDR3 bases are TGTGCCAGCAGCGATCAACTGACAGAAACTCAAGAGACCCAGTACTTC.

V and J are TRBV29-1 and TRBJ2-1, with 8 bases that match TRBD2. The CDR3 totals 14 residues. V was pared by 6 bases and J by 8 bases, with 12 bases of the junction left unmatched. Per the germline V gene, CDR1 is SQVTM and CDR2 is ANQGSEA. CDR3 amino acids: CSVPCSGIFHEQFF. In DNA, the CDR3 is TGCAGCGTACCGTGTAGCGGGATTTTCCATGAGCAGTTCTTC.

This clone appeared a few times. The chain couples TRBV6-5 to TRBJ1-1; D gene unclear. Germline CDR1 reads MNHEY; CDR2 reads SVGAGI. The CDR3 runs to 14 residues. V was trimmed by 0 bases and J by 3 bases, leaving 8 bases between them. The CDR3 DNA is TGTGCCAGCAGTTACTCGTTCGGGGACACTGAAGCTTTCTTT. Translation: CASSYSFGDTEAFF.

The CDR3 loop reads CASSLRLALGQDTQYF. CDR3 nucleotide sequence: TGCGCCAGCAGCCTCCGTCTAGCGCTGGGTCAAGATACGCAGTATTTT. V and J are TRBV4-1 and TRBJ2-3, with D perhaps matching TRBD2 (6 bases). Looked up from germline, CDR1 is MGHRA and CDR2 is YSYEKL. V lost 4 bases and J lost 5, with 19 bases in between. CDR3 length: 16 amino acids.

This rearrangement joins TRBV6-4 to TRBJ1-4, with 8 bases lining up with TRBD1. This CDR3 has 15 amino acids. The trim removed 3 bases at V and 8 bases at J, leaving 8 bases unmatched. The V gene's germline CDR1 is MRHNA and CDR2 SNTAGT. The CDR3 sequence: CASSEAQGQVEKLFF. In nucleotides, the CDR3 is TGTGCCAGCAGTGAAGCGCAGGGACAGGTAGAAAAACTGTTTTTT.

This clone was recorded once. The V call is TRBV7-9, the J call TRBJ1-1; D uncertain. This CDR3 is built from 12 residues. Germline values: CDR1 SEHNR, CDR2 FQNEAQ (reference sequence). V lost 1 base to trimming and J lost 6 bases, with 6 bases between them. The CDR3 spells CASSLGAAEAFF. CDR3 coding DNA: TGTGCCAGCAGCTTAGGGGCAGCTGAAGCTTTCTTT.

The DNA of the CDR3 is TGTGCCAGCAGTGAATTAGACAGGGTAACCGGCTACACCTTC. Its translation is CASSELDRVTGYTF. The chain employs TRBV14 and TRBJ1-2; 7 bases agree with TRBD1. CDR3 size: 14 residues. Germline V gives CDR1 SGHDN, CDR2 FVKESK. The J segment lost 8 bases and the V segment lost 6 bases, leaving 12 bases of the junction unmatched.

The V call is TRBV15, the J call TRBJ2-2, with 7 nucleotides matching TRBD2. CDR3 length: 16 residues. V was clipped by 6 bases and J by 1 base; unmatched bases: 8. CDR1 is LNHNV and CDR2 is YYDKDF in the germline V gene (reference sequence). The CDR3 DNA sequence: TGTGCCACCAGTACTCTAGCGGTCCTGAACACCGGGGAGCTGTTTTTT. Protein: CATSTLAVLNTGELFF.

This clone was observed a single time. The gene calls are TRBV18 and TRBJ2-3; 12 bases map to TRBD2. There are 19 residues in the CDR3. With V trimmed by 4 bases and J by 0 bases, 11 bases remained unmatched. CDR1 is KGHSH and CDR2 is LQKENI in the germline V gene. In nucleotides, the CDR3 is TGTGCCAGCTCACGGCCAGGACTAGCGGGGACTCCTAGCACAGATACGCAGTATTTT. Translated: CASSRPGLAGTPSTDTQYF.

The J gene is TRBJ2-3, the V gene TRBV27; 8 bases are shared with TRBD1. Germline assignment: CDR1 MNHEY and CDR2 SMNVEV (reference sequence). The CDR3 sequence is 19 residues long. V lost 3 bases to trimming and J lost 0 bases; unmatched junction nucleotides: 14. DNA of the CDR3: TGTGCCAGCAGTTTTCCCGACAGGGGCGGGGAACCTAGCACAGATACGCAGTATTTT. It is translated as CASSFPDRGGEPSTDTQYF.

This chain connects TRBV28 to TRBJ2-3; TRBD1 matches 10 bases. The CDR3 is 16 residues long. Trimming cost V 4 bases and J 4 bases; bases outside gene matches: 8. CDR1 is MDHEN, CDR2 SYDVKM, per germline. CDR3 bases: TGTGCCAGCAGTTCCCCGGGACAGGGGAACGCAGATACGCAGTATTTT. Translation gives CASSSPGQGNADTQYF.